This TCR beta chain was profiled in a study of blood T cell repertoires in COVID-19. Whole-study context: Sample material is recorded as cDNA or gDNA derived from T cells, B-cell-depleted T cells, or PBMCs.

Germline V gene data show CDR1 as MNHEY and CDR2 as SVGAGI. The CDR3 runs 14 residues. V trimming: 5 bases; J trimming: 5 bases; junction bases outside the gene matches: 6. The method was immunoSEQ multiplex PCR; TCRdb's version includes in-frame clones alone and lacks a portion of them. The sample includes a few hundred thousand clones, 80% to 95% of them seen just once. The origin of this receptor is a woman aged 25 to 39 who had recovered from COVID-19. This chain links TRBV6-5 with TRBJ1-2; 9 positions agree with TRBD1. Sequenced: PBMCs or T cells enriched from blood (not recorded which). CDR3 protein: CASSMTGGGYGYTF. The CDR3 DNA reads as TGTGCCAGCAGTATGACAGGGGGAGGTTATGGCTACACCTTC.